This T cell receptor beta chain is from a study of graft-versus-host responses after intestinal transplantation. Assay used: immunoSEQ multiplex PCR; TCRdb lists only in-frame clones, some missing. The table records more than 65,000 clones, roughly nine tenths of them present only once. Comment on this clone: The antigen is unknown.

V shed 3 bases and J 6 bases; nucleotides not matched to a gene: 8. The germline gives CDR1 SGHAT, CDR2 FQNNGV. The CDR3 has 15 amino acids. This chain connects TRBV11-2 to TRBJ2-1; 7 positions match TRBD2. Specimen: unstimulated CD4+ T cells sorted from spleen or lymph node cells, collected before intestinal transplant. The source of this sequence is a human donor who received an intestinal transplant. The CDR3 region has the DNA TGTGCCAGCAGCTTGGTGCGGGAGAAGGCCAATGAGCAGTTCTTC. This sequence encodes CASSLVREKANEQFF. The full variable domain, rest sourced from reference TRBV11-2 and TRBJ2-1, is EAGVAQSPRYKIIEKRQSVAFWCNPISGHATLYWYQQILGQGPKLLIQFQNNGVVDDSQLPKDRFSAERLKGVDSTLKIQPAKLEDSAVYLCASSLVREKANEQFFGPGTRLTVL.